Given below is one T cell receptor beta chain in context. The table lists this clone with a few counts. Its antigen target is currently unknown. Sequence at one end of the junction differs from germline and may be a read error. This specimen belongs to a study of cytomegalovirus exposure and HLA in healthy donors (dated by TCRdb to about 2017). At the level of the whole study: An earlier analysis of roughly 500 of the donors reported 250 to 300 Gb of sequence data and around 120 million unique TCR beta sequences from roughly 200 million T cells. Using immunosequencing, the study profiled T cell repertoires from some 670 subjects and related those repertoires to cytomegalovirus serostatus. HLA typing included class I and class II loci at four-digit resolution. The later analysis used no new phenotypic data to find candidate immune exposures, relying instead on TCR beta sequences and their occurrence across donors. Several DR-DQ haplotypes were handled as single units for association and clustering, since linkage in the cohort was strong. The study aimed to test whether signatures of past pathogen exposure could be identified by cataloging public T cell receptors. In addition to the first cohort of roughly 700 subjects, a separate validation cohort of 130 or so different subjects was used. Typing coverage differed by locus: A, B, C, DRB1 and DQB1 were typed in about 629-630 donors, DQA1 in around 500, DPA1 in approximately 610, and DPB1 in around 440. A later analysis re-examined previously published TCR beta repertoires from around 670 donors and added high-resolution HLA genotyping to investigate patterns of TCR occurrence. Among roughly 400 genotyped donors of the cohort, an average of about 240,000 unique TCR beta nucleotide sequences were sequenced per donor, 15% to 20% of them non-productive. An early release covering just under 650 HLA-typed donors comprised 250 to 350 gigabases of sequencing data and around 80 million unique TCR sequences. The study combined high-throughput TCR immunosequencing, statistical association of individual TCRs with disease status, and machine learning to predict cytomegalovirus infection status. To decide whether each TCR beta V gene segment behaved as functional or pseudogenic, an earlier analysis of some 540 of the donors relied on high-throughput TCR beta sequencing. All discovery cohort repertoires had been generated on a single sequencing platform. Among the roughly 380 genotyped donors, roughly 80% belonged to the genetic ancestry cluster associated with self-reported Caucasian donors. In a later genetic analysis, genome-wide SNP genotypes for about 55% of the roughly 700 donors were used, and that subset was treated as a discovery cohort. Donor age, sex, ethnicity and CMV serostatus were collected together with the repertoire data.

Looking up the germline V gene yields CDR1 MNHNS and CDR2 SASEGT. CDR3 length: 12 amino acids, cysteine to phenylalanine. Only CDR3 DNA is held: 36 bases, read in frame from base 1. What the work shows at the level of the full study, not this receptor alone: Most TCR sequences were seen in very few donors, while some public TCRs were found in many individuals. A further reported finding was that TCR beta sequences accurately predicted the HLA-A and HLA-B alleles for most subjects in the first cohort. Sequencing depth was assumed to be roughly uniform across donors in the presence/absence analyses, though that assumption may not hold. Some IMGT-functional V segments, including TRBV6-2 and TRBV6-3, could not be told apart with the 87-base-pair reads, so those segments were excluded. When HLA alleles, especially DR and DQ, strongly co-occurred, attributing TCR associations to individual alleles was difficult. Most CMV-associated TCR beta chains appeared to be HLA-restricted in a later analysis, and the HLA associations seemed to be driven largely by CMV exposure. According to a later genetic analysis, donors in an Asian-associated ancestry cluster had fewer N-insertions in productive TCRs than the approximately 700-donor mean. Compared with equally common non-associated chains, HLA-associated TCR beta chains in a later analysis were more clonally expanded and had lower generation probabilities. Because counts were too low, seventeen rarely observed V segments, including chromosome 9 orphons, were excluded from the earlier analysis of some 540 of the donors. It was suggested by the authors that the approach could potentially be generalized to other disease states and immunological phenotypes. A cluster of highly shared sequence variants was judged likely to represent a technical artifact of the sequencing pipeline. In an earlier analysis of 587 of the donors, most TCR beta V segments appeared in productive rearrangements about 87% or about 30% of the time, broadly matching IMGT annotations. Linkage disequilibrium might explain the correlated functional status among segregating V segments, but an unknown experimental factor could not be ruled out. The only immune exposure information available for the cohort was CMV serostatus. In a later genetic analysis, a missense DCLRE1C variant was associated with V-gene and J-gene trimming of TCR beta chains, and the association was replicated in an independent cohort. Because HLA typing was missing for some donors at each locus, association tests included only the typed subset. The classifier was reported to diagnose cytomegalovirus status with high specificity and sensitivity in both the original cohort and the validation cohort. In a later analysis, several top co-occurrence clusters were reported to appear linked to parvovirus B19, influenza, CMV and Epstein-Barr virus. The study listed 164 TCR beta chains as associated with cytomegalovirus. The cohort was sequenced for TCR beta chains only, and without alpha or paired-chain data the features that could be detected were limited. At a false discovery rate of 0.05, a later analysis linked some 18,000 TCR beta sequences to specific HLA alleles. In a later analysis, TCR association rates were found to vary across HLA loci, with the most associated TCRs seen for DRB1 alleles and the fewest for HLA-C alleles. Three of the identified cytomegalovirus-associated TCR beta chains were confirmed in vitro to be specific for cytomegalovirus antigens.

Preparation of the library involved the immunoSEQ multiplex PCR assay. For the multiplex PCR, a mixture combining 60 forward primers for TCR Vbeta segments and 13 reverse primers for TCR Jbeta segments was used. The CDR3 region of rearranged TCR beta genes was amplified from genomic DNA with a multiplex PCR assay. Amplified TCR beta libraries were sequenced as 87-base-pair reads on the Illumina HiSeq System. From the authors' description of their analysis: A later analysis tallied around 82 million unique TCR beta chains across the 700 or so repertoires, and around 9.9 million of those chains were shared by two or more donors. Raw reads were error-corrected and collapsed into unique sequences by a nearest-neighbor algorithm in which closely related sequences were merged to remove PCR and sequencing errors. Alignment of CDR3 sequences to IMGT reference sequences was used to assign V, D and J gene segments. For a sequence to be retained, a match of at least six nucleotides to both a V gene segment and a J gene segment was required. A rearrangement counted as productive if the CDR3 had no stop codons and remained in frame with V and J, and every other rearrangement counted as non-productive. Following IMGT convention, CDR3 was defined as the stretch from the second conserved V-encoded cysteine to the conserved J-encoded phenylalanine. The earlier analysis of about 590 of the donors excluded sequences that lacked an unambiguous match to a single V gene segment. In an earlier analysis of about 590 of the donors, a V segment was called functional when productive rearrangements were above 56.7%, and segregating when the standard deviation between donors exceeded 5%. A statistical classification framework was developed to diagnose cytomegalovirus status using the catalog of TCR beta chain sequences. A later analysis assigned V and J genes by comparing TCR nucleotide sequences with IMGT/GENE-DB human TR gene sequences. The TCRdist pipeline was used in a later analysis to assign CDR3 sequences and most-parsimonious VDJ recombination scenarios. In a later analysis, each TCR beta chain was defined by its CDR3 amino acid sequence together with its V-gene family, and reads without a unique V-gene family were excluded. A later analysis removed 450 to 600 highly shared, low-generation-probability nucleotide sequences to deal with suspected cross-contamination and a sequencing artifact. In a later analysis, a clonal expansion index was calculated for each public chain from normalized within-repertoire ranks of inferred template counts. In a later analysis, generation probabilities were computed using a VDJ recombination model fitted to out-of-frame rearrangements, and the results were checked against IGoR. A later analysis scored TCR-TCR, TCR-HLA and TCR-CMV co-occurrence with hypergeometric tests, applying a repertoire-size bias correction to TCR pairs. A later analysis estimated false discovery rates by permuting HLA or CMV assignments 20 times. In a later analysis, co-occurring TCRs were grouped using DBSCAN, and TCRdist sequence similarity was added for clustering within HLA-allele-positive subsets. Repertoires with fewer than 30,000 or more than 120,000 public chains were left out of co-occurrence clustering, as were five repertoires with anomalous nucleotide sharing. The source is immuneACCESS, and TCRdb retained only in-frame sequences with V and J called. Part of the clones is not carried over; for the studies checked, unresolved V genes explain less than half of this, and the remainder is unexplained. V and J calls and clone size come straight from that table; D and trimming were deduced from the DNA. The table for this sample lists some 160,000 clones; roughly 70% of them were counted only once. More than 4% of the sample goes to the ten largest clones.

In total, around 600 healthy bone marrow donors made up the cohort. At the time of sampling, all cohort members were nominally healthy, though unrecorded immune exposures were likely present. The donor tested CMV seronegative and was one of the 352 seronegative cohort members. A peripheral blood sample was provided by each donor, and peripheral blood mononuclear cells were used for TCR beta sequencing. The Qiagen DNeasy Blood Extraction Kit was used to extract genomic DNA from the blood cell samples. The sequence came from a man aged 55 to 70 in good health and CMV-seronegative. This receptor chain uses TRBV6-1 and TRBJ1-5; matching of 5 bases hints at TRBD1 as the D gene. The sequencing sample was made of PBMCs. The base sequence is TGTGTCAGCAGTGAAGTTCGGGGGTCCCAGCATTTT. Translation gives CVSSEVRGSQHF.